This entry lists 30 T cell receptor beta chains sequenced from one sample in a study of shared clonotypes between healthy human individuals. Measured with immunoSEQ multiplex PCR; TCRdb has only the in-frame clones, and not every one. The table includes about 490,000 clones, around 80% detected once. The specimen sequenced was PBMCs. These receptors all come from a woman in her forties in good health. Some clones in this sample may be carry-over from other donors' samples.

The chain links TRBV6-6 to TRBJ2-2; D gene unclear. Trimming left V 1 base short and J 4 bases short, with 10 bases between. This CDR3 contains 15 residues. Germline loops: CDR1 MNHNY, CDR2 SVGAGI (reference sequence). The DNA for the CDR3 is TGTGCCAGCAGTTACTTGGTAGTAAGCACCGGGGAGCTGTTTTTT. This translates into CASSYLVVSTGELFF.

This sequence joins TRBV10-1 and TRBJ2-7; TRBD1 matches at 7 bases. Unmatched junction bases numbered 13, after V lost 4 bases and J lost 4 bases. From germline, CDR1 is WNHNN and CDR2 SYGVQD (reference sequence). This CDR3 is built from 16 residues. CDR3 nucleotides: TGCGCCAGCAGTGGATTCCGACCGACAGGGAGATACGAGCAGTACTTC. Protein: CASSGFRPTGRYEQYF.

The chain has TRBV28 and TRBJ2-7, with 12 bases fitting TRBD1. Germline CDR1 is MDHEN and CDR2 is SYDVKM. J was trimmed by 7 bases and V by 4 bases; bases with no gene match: 14. The CDR3 has 17 residues. CDR3 DNA sequence: TGTGCCAGCAGTTCCCCGGGACAGGGGGCGTCTGTGCGGGAGCAGTACTTC. Its protein product is CASSSPGQGASVREQYF.

This clone was detected a few times. The rearrangement joins TRBV11-1 to TRBJ2-1; TRBD2 matches at 8 bases. V was pared by 0 bases and J by 5 bases, with 3 bases of the junction left unmatched. This CDR3 contains 15 residues. CDR1 is SGHAT, CDR2 FQDESV, per germline (reference sequence). CDR3 DNA: TGTGCCAGCAGCTTAGCCGGGAGGGCCCACAATGAGCAGTTCTTC. The encoded protein is CASSLAGRAHNEQFF.

The rearrangement joins TRBV30 to TRBJ2-3; maybe TRBD1 (7 bases). This CDR3 has 14 residues. The V end lost 7 bases, the J end lost 0 bases, and 14 bases lay between the germline ends. Germline V gene lookup returns CDR1 GTSNPN and CDR2 SVGIG (reference sequence). CDR3 coding DNA: TGTGCCTCAAGGGGGCGGGAAAGCACAGATACGCAGTATTTT. This sequence encodes CASRGRESTDTQYF.

This clone was found once. The J gene is TRBJ2-7, the V gene TRBV5-1; tentative D call: TRBD2 (5 bases). Trimming stripped 0 bases from V and 2 bases from J, with 12 bases between. The CDR3 spans 15 residues. Per the germline V gene, CDR1 is SGHRS and CDR2 is YFSETQ. The CDR3 spells CASSLARGSPYEQYF. The DNA of the CDR3 is TGCGCCAGCAGCTTGGCACGGGGTAGCCCCTACGAGCAGTACTTC.

In its sample, this clone was seen a few times. This chain uses TRBV5-5 with TRBJ2-5; 10 bases are shared with TRBD2. The CDR3 contains 14 residues. The germline gives CDR1 SGHKS, CDR2 YYEKEE (reference sequence). The V segment lost 6 bases and the J segment 8 bases; nucleotides outside the gene matches: 10. CDR3 sequence: CASTKAGGTKTQYF. The DNA for the CDR3 is TGTGCCAGCACCAAAGCGGGAGGGACCAAAACCCAGTACTTC.

Many counts were recorded for this clone. The chain carries TRBV27 and TRBJ2-1; 7 bases agree with TRBD2. Unmatched junction bases numbered 11, after V lost 5 bases and J lost 7 bases. The CDR3 is 15 residues long. CDR1 and CDR2 from the germline V gene are MNHEY and SMNVEV (reference sequence). The CDR3 here is CASSRESHGGNEQFF. The DNA of the CDR3 is TGTGCCAGCAGTCGCGAATCACACGGGGGGAATGAGCAGTTCTTC.

This clone was counted once. The V call is TRBV5-1, the J call TRBJ2-7, with TRBD2 matching 9 bases. Germline V gives CDR1 SGHRS, CDR2 YFSETQ. There are 15 residues in the CDR3. Trimming cost V 0 bases and J 6 bases; bases outside gene matches: 7. CDR3 nucleotide sequence: TGCGCCAGCAGCTTGGAGGGAGAGCGGGAGGTCGAGCAGTACTTC. Encoded protein: CASSLEGEREVEQYF.

The chain's CDR3 is CASSLVPNEAFF. CDR3 sequence (DNA): TGTGCCAGCAGTTTAGTCCCCAACGAAGCTTTCTTT. The rearrangement uses TRBV28 and TRBJ1-1; D unclear. The CDR3 is 12 residues long. The V and J ends lost 2 bases and 8 bases respectively, with 9 bases between them. Germline-derived CDR1 and CDR2 are MDHEN and SYDVKM.

This chain links TRBV6-1 with TRBJ1-2; 8 bases align to TRBD1. CDR3 size: 14 residues. The V segment lost 3 bases and the J segment 4 bases; nucleotides outside the gene matches: 4. CDR1 is MNHNS, CDR2 SASEGT, per germline. For the CDR3, the DNA is TGTGCCAGCAGTGACCCAGGGGGCTTCTATGGCTACACCTTC. This encodes CASSDPGGFYGYTF.

The chain uses TRBV4-1 and TRBJ2-5, with D possibly being TRBD1 (7 bases). This CDR3 is built from 15 residues. From germline, CDR1 is MGHRA and CDR2 YSYEKL. V was trimmed by 0 bases and J by 4 bases, leaving 12 bases between them. CDR3 in DNA: TGCGCCAGCAGCCAAGAGCAGGGGGAGGTAGAGACCCAGTACTTC. Protein: CASSQEQGEVETQYF.

The chain recombines TRBV7-9 with TRBJ2-5; a weak D match, TRBD2 (5 bases). V lost 5 bases and J 13 bases, leaving 17 bases between the germline ends. The germline CDR1 and CDR2 sequences are SEHNR and FQNEAQ (reference sequence). CDR3 length equals 12 residues. CDR3 region: CASSQDLRSWYF. The CDR3 nucleotides read TGTGCCAGCAGCCAGGACTTGCGCTCCTGGTACTTC.

This chain links TRBV4-3 with TRBJ2-1; tentative D call: TRBD2 (6 bases). Germline V gene sequence: CDR1 LGHNA, CDR2 YSLEER. Trimming cost V 0 bases and J 8 bases, with 8 bases left between them. The CDR3 covers 13 residues. The CDR3 DNA sequence: TGCGCCAGCAGCCAAGATGGGGGGTATGAGCAGTTCTTC. Protein sequence: CASSQDGGYEQFF.

The CDR3 nucleotides are TGTGCCAGCAGTAGGGCTAGCGGGACCGAGCAGTACTTC. Translated: CASSRASGTEQYF. The J gene is TRBJ2-7, the V gene TRBV7-3, with TRBD2 matching 9 bases. Trimming at V came to 6 bases and at J to 6 bases, leaving 6 bases not matched to a gene. CDR1 is SGHTA and CDR2 is FQGTGA in the germline V gene. The CDR3 runs 13 residues.

As concerns this clone: Being one base from a much bigger clone, this may be a read error. The chain employs TRBV30 and TRBJ1-1; possibly TRBD1 for D (5 bases). This CDR3 spans 14 amino acids. Germline V gene data show CDR1 as GTSNPN and CDR2 as SVGIG (reference sequence). The V and J ends lost 2 bases and 7 bases respectively, with 17 bases between them. In nucleotides, the CDR3 is TGTGCCTGGAGTCCCATAAGGGGCACAGTTGAAGCTTTCTTT. It translates to CAWSPIRGTVEAFF.

V gene TRBV9 combines with J gene TRBJ1-2; D is undetermined. CDR1 and CDR2 (germline): SGDLS, YYNGEE. Deletions cut 2 bases from V and 4 bases from J, with 12 bases between. The CDR3 length is 14 residues. CDR3: CASSVEPNSYGYTF. DNA of the CDR3: TGTGCCAGCAGCGTTGAACCGAACTCCTATGGCTACACCTTC.

The chain joins TRBV6-5 to TRBJ1-2; D is undetermined. There are 13 residues in the CDR3. Trimming stripped 6 bases from V and 2 bases from J, with 10 bases between. Germline V lookup: CDR1 MNHEY, CDR2 SVGAGI. CDR3 in amino acids: CASSTADNYGYTF. CDR3 nucleotide sequence: TGTGCCAGCAGCACAGCAGACAACTATGGCTACACCTTC.

The chain couples TRBV27 to TRBJ2-2, with a weak D call TRBD1 (6 bases). From germline, CDR1 is MNHEY and CDR2 SMNVEV (reference sequence). Deletions cut 3 bases from V and 0 bases from J, with 11 bases between. CDR3 size: 16 residues. CDR3 in DNA: TGTGCCAGCAGTTTCGACAGGAACGCGAACACCGGGGAGCTGTTTTTT. Amino acids: CASSFDRNANTGELFF.

This chain uses TRBV28 with TRBJ2-7, with 7 bases fitting TRBD1. The germline V gene has CDR1 MDHEN and CDR2 SYDVKM. The CDR3 has 13 residues. The V and J ends lost 6 bases and 2 bases, in that order; junction bases with no gene match: 4. The CDR3, as DNA: TGTGCCAGCAGCCGACAGGGCCCCTACGAGCAGTACTTC. This sequence encodes CASSRQGPYEQYF.

The chain uses TRBV11-1 and TRBJ1-5, with D unclear. The CDR3 extends over 13 amino acids. V was pared by 1 base and J by 5 bases, with 6 bases between. Per germline, CDR1 SGHAT and CDR2 FQDESV (reference sequence). This chain's CDR3 is CASSLGLDQPQHF. The CDR3 nucleotides are TGTGCCAGCAGCTTAGGCTTGGATCAGCCCCAGCATTTT.

The rearrangement links TRBV28 to TRBJ1-2; 7 bases are a match to TRBD1. Germline lookup yields CDR1 MDHEN and CDR2 SYDVKM. This CDR3 spans 13 amino acids. V dropped 4 bases and J dropped 8; count of bases not matched to a gene: 7. Written as DNA, the CDR3 is TGTGCCAGCAGTTATCGACAGGGCCGGGGCTACACCTTC. Its protein is CASSYRQGRGYTF.

The rearrangement uses TRBV13 and TRBJ1-2; a weak D match, TRBD1 (5 bases). There are 16 residues in the CDR3. Germline values: CDR1 PRHDT, CDR2 FYEKMQ (reference sequence). Trimming took 4 bases from V and 7 from J, leaving 22 bases between them. This CDR3 reads CASSSHHIAGPGGYTF. The CDR3 DNA reads as TGTGCCAGCAGCTCACACCACATAGCGGGGCCCGGTGGCTACACCTTC.

The V gene is TRBV7-3, the J gene TRBJ2-1; D not resolved. The V and J ends lost 8 bases and 3 bases respectively, with 14 bases between them. The length of the CDR3 is 14 residues. From germline, CDR1 is SGHTA and CDR2 FQGTGA. The DNA for the CDR3 is TGTGCCAGCGGCGCAGGTAGTCTCTACAATGAGCAGTTCTTC. Translating gives CASGAGSLYNEQFF. Together with reference TRBV7-3 and TRBJ2-1, the CDR3 gives the full variable domain: GAGVSQTPSNKVTEKGKYVELRCDPISGHTALYWYRQSLGQGPEFLIYFQGTGAADDSGLPNDRFFAVRPEGSVSTLKIQRTERGDSAVYLCASGAGSLYNEQFFGPGTRLTVL.

The chain has TRBV7-3 and TRBJ2-5; D not resolved. The CDR3 consists of 13 residues. Germline CDR1 is SGHTA and CDR2 is FQGTGA. V lost 4 bases and J 2 bases, leaving 8 bases between the germline ends. The CDR3 nucleotides are TGTGCCAGCAGCTCTGGGCGGCAAGAGACCCAGTACTTC. It specifies CASSSGRQETQYF.

The sample holds one count of this clone. A much larger clone differs from this one at a single base, so this may be a read error. The chain employs TRBV6-1 and TRBJ2-7; D gene uncertain. The V gene's germline CDR1 is MNHNS and CDR2 SASEGT. V lost 6 bases and J 0 bases, leaving 3 bases between the germline ends. The CDR3 contains 11 residues. The CDR3 DNA reads TGTGCCAGCAGGGCCTCCTACGAGCAGTACTTC. It is translated as CASRASYEQYF.

In the case of this clone: No conserved phenylalanine or tryptophan is present at the end of the CDR3, so a read error is the likely explanation. V gene TRBV11-1 combines with J gene TRBJ1-1, with 7 bases identical to TRBD1. The germline CDR1 and CDR2 sequences are SGHAT and FQDESV (reference sequence). The trim removed 0 bases at V and 3 bases at J, leaving 4 bases unmatched. The CDR3 runs 15 residues. Written as DNA, the CDR3 is TGTGCCAGCAGCTTAGCCGGACAGGATCACACTGAAGCTTTCTCT. Its protein is CASSLAGQDHTEAFS.

The V gene is TRBV5-1, the J gene TRBJ1-1, with D perhaps TRBD1 (5 bases). CDR1 and CDR2 from the germline V gene are SGHRS and YFSETQ. V was shortened by 0 bases and J by 5 bases, with 14 bases between the two germline ends. This CDR3 is built from 15 residues. The CDR3 sequence: CASSLGRGAGTEAFF. The CDR3 nucleotides read TGCGCCAGCAGCTTGGGGAGGGGCGCGGGGACTGAAGCTTTCTTT. Together with reference TRBV5-1 and TRBJ1-1, the CDR3 gives the full variable domain: KAGVTQTPRYLIKTRGQQVTLSCSPISGHRSVSWYQQTPGQGLQFLFEYFSETQRNKGNFPGRFSGRQFSNSRSEMNVSTLELGDSALYLCASSLGRGAGTEAFFGQGTRLTVV.

This chain uses TRBV6-1 with TRBJ2-2, with 8 bases aligning to TRBD1. The trim removed 10 bases at V and 5 bases at J, leaving 6 bases unmatched. The CDR3 loop spans 13 amino acids. Germline V lookup: CDR1 MNHNS, CDR2 SASEGT. CDR3 region: CATRQGRTGELFF. CDR3 DNA sequence: TGTGCCACCCGACAGGGGAGGACCGGGGAGCTGTTTTTT.

The V and J genes are TRBV11-3 and TRBJ2-1, with 13 bases identical to TRBD2. Unmatched junction bases numbered 5, after V lost 5 bases and J lost 1 base. Germline lookup yields CDR1 SGHNT and CDR2 YENEEA. The CDR3 sequence is 17 residues long. CDR3 in DNA: TGTGCCAGCAGCCGCGGACTAGCGGGAGAGTCCTACAATGAGCAGTTCTTC. It yields the protein CASSRGLAGESYNEQFF.